These 3 T cell receptor beta chains were sequenced from one sample in a study of T cells of healthy individuals. MiXCR was run by TCRdb on the 5' RACE reads, yielding one entry per CDR3 protein. The table includes 100,000 or so distinct CDR3 sequences, 15% to 20% detected once. The receptor source for this set is a human donor in good health.

This clonotype was seen ten or more times. V gene TRBV5-6 combines with J gene TRBJ1-1; tentatively, D is TRBD1 (6 bases). V was shortened by 0 bases and J by 1 base, with 7 bases between the two germline ends. CDR3 length equals 14 residues. Looked up from germline, CDR1 is SGHDT and CDR2 is YYEEEE. CDR3 sequence reads: CASSLGQANTEAFF. CDR3 in DNA: TGTGCCAGCAGCTTGGGACAGGCGAACACTGAAGCTTTCTTT. The full variable domain, completed using reference TRBV5-6 and TRBJ1-1, is DAGVTQSPTHLIKTRGQQVTLRCSPKSGHDTVSWYQQALGQGPQFIFQYYEEEERQRGNFPDRFSGHQFPNYSSELNVNALLLGDSALYLCASSLGQANTEAFFGQGTRLTVV.

The rearrangement uses TRBV4-2 and TRBJ2-3; 14 nucleotides line up with TRBD2. Germline CDR1 reads LGHNA; CDR2 reads YNFKEQ. Trimming took 0 bases from V and 8 from J; bases not matched to a gene: 4. The CDR3 runs to 16 residues. In DNA form, the CDR3 reads TGTGCCAGCAGCCAAGAGGAGGGACTAGCGGGAGTTACGCAGTATTTT. Protein sequence: CASSQEEGLAGVTQYF.

The V call is TRBV5-6, the J call TRBJ2-2; 12 bases line up with TRBD2. The ends lost 7 bases at V and 0 bases at J; junction bases unmatched: 7. Germline loops: CDR1 SGHDT, CDR2 YYEEEE. The CDR3 contains 17 residues. The CDR3 sequence: CASSWTSGASNTGELFF. The CDR3 bases are TGTGCCAGCTCATGGACTAGCGGGGCCTCGAACACCGGGGAGCTGTTTTTT.